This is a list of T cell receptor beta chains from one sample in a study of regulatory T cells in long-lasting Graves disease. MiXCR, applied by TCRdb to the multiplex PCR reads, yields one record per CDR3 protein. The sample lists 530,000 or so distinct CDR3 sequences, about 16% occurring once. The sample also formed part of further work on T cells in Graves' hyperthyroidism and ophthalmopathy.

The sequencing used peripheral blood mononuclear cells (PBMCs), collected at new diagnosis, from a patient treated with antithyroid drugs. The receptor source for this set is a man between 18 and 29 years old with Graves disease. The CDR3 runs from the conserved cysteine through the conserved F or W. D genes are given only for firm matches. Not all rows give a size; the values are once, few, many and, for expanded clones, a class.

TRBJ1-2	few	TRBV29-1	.	TGCAGCGTTGACGGGGGCACGGTCTATGGCTACACCTTC	CSVDGGTVYGYTF
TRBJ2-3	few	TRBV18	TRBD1	TGTGCCAGCTCACAACTCCGGGACAGGGTTTCAGATACGCAGTATTTT	CASSQLRDRVSDTQYF
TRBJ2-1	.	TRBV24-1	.	TGTGCCACCAGTGATCCCCGGGACGCCTTCAATGAGCAGTTCTTC	CATSDPRDAFNEQFF
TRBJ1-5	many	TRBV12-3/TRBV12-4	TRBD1	TGTGCCAGCAGCCGAACCGGGACAGGAGATCAGCCCCAGCATTTT	CASSRTGTGDQPQHF
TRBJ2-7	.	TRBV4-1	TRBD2	TGCGCCAGCAGCCAGAGCAGGTACCTAGCGGGATTCCACTACGAGCAGTACTTC	CASSQSRYLAGFHYEQYF
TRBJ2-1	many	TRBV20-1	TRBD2	TGCAGTGCTAGTTCTCTAGCGGGAGGGACTTACAATGAGCAGTTCTTC	CSASSLAGGTYNEQFF
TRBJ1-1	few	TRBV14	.	TGTGCCAGCAGCCGAACGGGACGGGTGAACACTGAAGCTTTCTTT	CASSRTGRVNTEAFF
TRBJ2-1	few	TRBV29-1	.	TGCAGCGTTGGGGTATACTCCTACAATGAGCAGTTCTTC	CSVGVYSYNEQFF
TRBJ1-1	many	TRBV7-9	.	TGTGCCAGCAGCCCGGGGGTGTACACTGAAGCTTTCTTT	CASSPGVYTEAFF
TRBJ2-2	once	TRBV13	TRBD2	TGTGCCAGCAGCCGCCGGCAGGGACTAGCGGGAGAATGGAGCACCGGGGAGCTGTTTTTT	CASSRRQGLAGEWSTGELFF
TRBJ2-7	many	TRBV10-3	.	TGTGCCATCACCCCGACAGATACCTACGAGCAGTACTTC	CAITPTDTYEQYF
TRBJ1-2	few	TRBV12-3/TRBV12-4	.	TGTGCCAGCAGTGCGGGGGACGGATATGGCTACACCTTC	CASSAGDGYGYTF
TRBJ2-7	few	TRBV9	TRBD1	TGTGCCAGCAGCCAAACGACAGGGGCAAACTACGAGCAGTACTTC	CASSQTTGANYEQYF
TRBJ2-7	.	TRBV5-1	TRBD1	TGCGCCAGCAGCGCGGGGGACAGGGGGCTGTACGAGCAGTACTTC	CASSAGDRGLYEQYF
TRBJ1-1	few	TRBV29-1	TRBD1	TGCAGCGTGGAAAAGGGGGCGAAGACTGAAGCTTTCTTT	CSVEKGAKTEAFF
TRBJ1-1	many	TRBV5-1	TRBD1	TGCGCCAGCAGTAGAGGGGGCGTAAACACTGAAGCTTTCTTT	CASSRGGVNTEAFF
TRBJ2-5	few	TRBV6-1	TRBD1	TGTGCCAGCAGCCGGACAGGGGGTACAGAGACCCAGTACTTC	CASSRTGGTETQYF
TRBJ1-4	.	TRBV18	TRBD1	TGTGCCAGCTCCCTACAGGGGGCAGATGAAAAACTGTTTTTT	CASSLQGADEKLFF
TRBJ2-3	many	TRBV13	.	TGTGCCAGCAGCACCCGGGGACTGTCAGATACGCAGTATTTT	CASSTRGLSDTQYF
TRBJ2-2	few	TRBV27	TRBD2	TGTGCCAGCAGTTTAGAAGGACTAGCGAAGGATATCGGGGAGCTGTTTTTT	CASSLEGLAKDIGELFF